This entry describes one TCR beta chain. This clone was seen once. Its binding antigen is unknown. No base-level quality is on record; no much larger clone is a single base apart. Preparation of the library involved the immunoSEQ multiplex PCR assay. For the multiplex PCR, a mixture combining 60 forward primers for TCR Vbeta segments and 13 reverse primers for TCR Jbeta segments was used. The CDR3 region of rearranged TCR beta genes was amplified from genomic DNA with a multiplex PCR assay. Amplified TCR beta libraries were sequenced as 87-base-pair reads on the Illumina HiSeq System. On the authors' methods: A later analysis counted tens of millions of unique TCR beta chains across the 666 repertoires, and 9.5 million to 11 million of these chains were shared by at least two donors. Raw reads were error-corrected and collapsed into unique sequences by a nearest-neighbor algorithm in which closely related sequences were merged to remove PCR and sequencing errors. CDR3 sequences were aligned to IMGT reference sequences to assign V, D and J gene segments. For a sequence to be retained, at least a six-nucleotide match to both a V gene segment and a J gene segment was required. A rearrangement counted as productive if the CDR3 had no stop codons and remained in frame with V and J, and every other rearrangement counted as non-productive. Following IMGT convention, CDR3 was defined as the stretch from the second conserved V-encoded cysteine to the conserved J-encoded phenylalanine. The earlier analysis of approximately 500 of the donors excluded sequences that lacked an unambiguous match to a single V gene segment. In an earlier analysis of 450 to 700 of the donors, V segments were called functional above 56.7% productive rearrangements and were called segregating when the between-donor standard deviation exceeded 5%. A statistical classification framework was built to diagnose cytomegalovirus status from the catalog of TCR beta chain sequences. A later analysis assigned V and J genes by comparing TCR nucleotide sequences with IMGT/GENE-DB human TR gene sequences. A later analysis assigned CDR3 sequences and most-parsimonious VDJ recombination scenarios with the TCRdist pipeline. In a later analysis, every TCR beta chain was defined by the combination of its CDR3 amino acid sequence and its V-gene family, and reads without a unique V-gene family were dropped. To address suspected cross-contamination and a sequencing artifact, a later analysis removed approximately 600 highly shared, low-generation-probability nucleotide sequences. For each public chain, a later analysis derived a clonal expansion index from normalized ranks of inferred template counts within each repertoire. In a later analysis, generation probabilities were computed with a VDJ recombination model fitted to out-of-frame rearrangements, and the resulting probabilities were checked against IGoR. In a later analysis, hypergeometric tests were used to score TCR-TCR, TCR-HLA and TCR-CMV co-occurrence, with a repertoire-size bias correction applied to TCR pairs. To estimate false discovery rates, a later analysis permuted the HLA or CMV assignments 20 times. In a later analysis, co-occurring TCRs were grouped with DBSCAN, and TCRdist sequence similarity was added when clustering was performed within HLA-allele-positive subsets. For co-occurrence clustering, repertoires with fewer than 30,000 or more than 120,000 public chains were excluded, along with about five repertoires with anomalous nucleotide sharing. The clones in this table, taken by TCRdb from immuneACCESS, are in-frame only. Not every clone is retained; where verified, under half of the shortfall comes from an unresolved V gene, and the cause of the rest is unknown. V and J calls and clone size are given by that table; D and trimming were obtained from the DNA. Here the sample has approximately 120,000 clones; 60% to 85% occur a single time. The top ten constitute roughly 12% of the sample.

The source of the sample is a study of cytomegalovirus exposure and HLA in healthy donors (dated by TCRdb to 2016 to 2017). Study-wide context: An earlier analysis of a few hundred of the donors reported 250 to 350 Gb of sequence data and 117 million unique TCR beta sequences obtained from roughly 180 million T cells. An early release that covered fewer than 750 HLA-typed donors contained around 300 gigabases of sequencing data and around 80 million unique TCR sequences. Of the roughly 430 genotyped donors, 81% fell in the genetic ancestry cluster associated with self-reported Caucasian donors. The aim of the study was to test whether cataloging public T cell receptors could identify signatures of past pathogen exposure. Using immunosequencing, the study profiled T cell repertoires from about 650 subjects and related those repertoires to cytomegalovirus serostatus. Besides the first cohort of hundreds of subjects, a separate validation cohort made up of 90 to 150 different subjects was used. The study combined high-throughput TCR immunosequencing, statistical association of individual TCRs with disease status, and machine learning to predict cytomegalovirus infection status. In a later analysis, previously published TCR beta repertoires from 666 donors were re-analyzed and high-resolution HLA genotyping was added so that TCR occurrence patterns could be studied. Rather than drawing on any new phenotypic data, the later analysis identified candidate immune exposures from TCR beta sequences and the way those sequences occurred across donors. An earlier analysis of roughly 600 of the donors used high-throughput TCR beta sequencing to judge whether each TCR beta V gene segment behaved as functional or pseudogenic. Donor age, sex, ethnicity and CMV serostatus were compiled alongside the repertoire data. A later genetic analysis took genome-wide SNP genotypes for about 60% of the roughly 670 donors and used that subset as a discovery cohort. All discovery cohort repertoires had been generated using a single sequencing platform. Both class I and class II loci were covered by HLA typing, at four-digit resolution. Typing coverage differed by locus: A, B, C, DRB1 and DQB1 were typed in roughly 620-630 donors, DQA1 in approximately 520, DPA1 in 600 to 610, and DPB1 in just under 480. About five DR-DQ haplotypes were handled as single units for association and clustering, since linkage in the cohort was strong. On average, around 200,000 unique TCR beta nucleotide sequences were sequenced per donor among roughly 430 genotyped donors of the cohort, with 15% to 20% of those sequences being non-productive.

The germline V gene gives CDR1 as MNHEY and CDR2 as SVGAGI. CDR3 length: 14 amino acids, cysteine to phenylalanine. The CDR3 DNA has 42 bases and is translated from base 1. V is pruned by 9 bases and J by 5 bases, leaving 7 bases of the junction without a gene match. The cohort comprised fewer than 750 healthy bone marrow donors. At the time of sampling, all cohort members were nominally healthy, though unrecorded immune exposures were likely present. The donor tested CMV seropositive and was one of the 289 seropositive cohort members. A peripheral blood sample was provided by each donor, and peripheral blood mononuclear cells were used for TCR beta sequencing. Genomic DNA was extracted from the blood cell samples with the Qiagen DNeasy Blood Extraction Kit. Overall results and qualifications from the work: A later analysis found that most CMV-associated TCR beta chains appeared HLA-restricted, with HLA associations seemingly driven largely by CMV exposure. Over 15 rarely observed V segments, including chromosome 9 orphons, were excluded from the earlier analysis of some 590 of the donors because counts were too low. A further reported finding was that TCR beta sequences accurately predicted the HLA-A and HLA-B alleles for most subjects in the first cohort. According to a later analysis, parvovirus B19, influenza, CMV and Epstein-Barr virus appeared linked to several top co-occurrence clusters. The authors suggested that the approach could potentially be generalized to other disease states and immunological phenotypes. The classifier was reported to diagnose cytomegalovirus status with high specificity and sensitivity in both the original and validation cohorts. An association between a missense DCLRE1C variant and V-gene and J-gene trimming of TCR beta chains was found in a later genetic analysis and replicated in an independent cohort. Most TCR sequences were observed very rarely across donors, whereas some public TCRs were present in many individuals. Because HLA typing was missing for some donors at each locus, association tests included only the typed subset. Immune exposure information for the cohort was limited to CMV serostatus. In the study, around 150 TCR beta chains were listed as associated with cytomegalovirus. In an earlier analysis of about 600 of the donors, most TCR beta V segments appeared in productive rearrangements about 87% or about 30% of the time, broadly matching IMGT annotations. Correlated functional status among segregating V segments might reflect linkage disequilibrium, but an unknown experimental factor could not be ruled out. Because the 87-base-pair reads could not distinguish some IMGT-functional V segments, including TRBV6-2 and TRBV6-3, those segments were excluded. At a false discovery rate of 0.05, a later analysis linked 16,951 TCR beta sequences to specific HLA alleles. Strong co-occurrence of HLA alleles, especially DR and DQ, made assigning TCR associations to individual alleles difficult. Compared with the 666-donor mean, donors in an Asian-associated ancestry cluster had fewer N-insertions in productive TCRs, according to a later genetic analysis. A cluster of highly shared sequence variants was judged likely to represent a technical artifact of the sequencing pipeline. A later analysis found that HLA-associated TCR beta chains were more clonally expanded and had lower generation probabilities than equally common non-associated chains. The cohort was sequenced for TCR beta chains only, and without alpha or paired-chain data the features that could be detected were limited. In vitro tests confirmed that a few of the cytomegalovirus-associated TCR beta chains recognize cytomegalovirus antigens. The presence/absence analyses assumed that sequencing depth was roughly uniform across donors, and that assumption may not be true. In a later analysis, TCR association rates were found to vary across HLA loci, with the most associated TCRs seen for DRB1 alleles and the fewest for HLA-C alleles.

This sequence uses TRBV6-5 and TRBJ2-7; 13 central nucleotides agree with TRBD2. This TCR was sampled from a woman in her thirties or forties in good health and CMV-seropositive. The sequencing sample was made of PBMCs. The CDR3 region has the sequence CASKLAGGMDEQYF. The nucleotides read TGTGCCAGTAAACTAGCGGGGGGGATGGACGAGCAGTACTTC.